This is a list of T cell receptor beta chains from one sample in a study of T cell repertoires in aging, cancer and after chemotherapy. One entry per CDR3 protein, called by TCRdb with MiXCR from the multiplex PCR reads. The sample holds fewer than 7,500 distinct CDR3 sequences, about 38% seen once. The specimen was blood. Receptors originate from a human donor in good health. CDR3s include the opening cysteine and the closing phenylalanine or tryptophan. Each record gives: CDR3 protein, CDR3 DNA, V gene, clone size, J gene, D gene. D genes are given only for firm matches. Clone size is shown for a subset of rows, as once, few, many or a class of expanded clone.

CAWSLWGTNSPLHF TGTGCCTGGAGTCTGTGGGGGACTAATTCACCCCTCCACTTT TRBV30 NA TRBJ1-6 NA
CASSYGGATGELFF TGTGCCAGCAGTTACGGTGGGGCCACCGGGGAGCTGTTTTTT TRBV6-2/TRBV6-3 medium-sized TRBJ2-2 NA
CASSPNENNEQFF TGTGCCAGCAGCCCCAATGAGAACAATGAGCAGTTCTTC TRBV6-1 medium-sized TRBJ2-1 NA
CASTSRQGDYGYTF TGTGCCAGCACCTCCAGGCAGGGAGACTATGGCTACACCTTC TRBV27 few TRBJ1-2 NA
CASRDRGSSYNSPLHF TGTGCCAGCAGGGACAGGGGGAGCTCCTATAATTCACCCCTCCACTTT TRBV27 NA TRBJ1-6 TRBD1
CASSLNRGKLFF TGTGCCAGCAGTTTAAACCGGGGAAAACTGTTTTTT TRBV12-3/TRBV12-4 NA TRBJ1-4 NA
CASSPDLVTDEQYF TGTGCCAGCAGTCCAGACCTAGTTACTGACGAGCAGTACTTC TRBV12-3/TRBV12-4 NA TRBJ2-7 NA
CASSNRQGASYEQYF TGTGCCAGCAGTAATAGACAGGGGGCTAGCTACGAGCAGTACTTC TRBV7-4 NA TRBJ2-7 TRBD1
CASAGKGAHTDTQYF TGTGCCAGCGCCGGGAAAGGGGCCCACACAGATACGCAGTATTTT TRBV12-3/TRBV12-4 few TRBJ2-3 NA
CASMVGANEQYF TGTGCCAGCATGGTGGGGGCCAACGAGCAGTACTTC TRBV6-1 once TRBJ2-7 NA
CASSDRQGAYGANVLTF TGTGCCAGCAGTGACCGACAGGGGGCTTATGGGGCCAACGTCCTGACTTTC TRBV27 NA TRBJ2-6 TRBD1
CASSLTSGGRQEQYF TGTGCCAGCAGCCTTACTAGCGGGGGGCGCCAGGAGCAGTACTTC TRBV7-2 NA TRBJ2-7 TRBD2
CASSSGQNTEAFF TGTGCCAGCAGCTCCGGACAGAACACTGAAGCTTTCTTT TRBV5-6 few TRBJ1-1 NA
CASSLSRYEQYF TGTGCCAGCAGCTTATCTAGGTACGAGCAGTACTTC TRBV7-2 NA TRBJ2-7 NA
CASSRTSGGLISYEQYF TGTGCCAGCAGCCGGACTAGCGGGGGCCTTATCTCCTACGAGCAGTACTTC TRBV7-2 NA TRBJ2-7 TRBD2
CASSINGGAETQYF TGTGCCAGTAGTATCAACGGGGGGGCGGAGACCCAGTACTTC TRBV19 NA TRBJ2-5 TRBD2
CASSRFRGSYEQYF TGTGCCAGCAGTCGATTCAGGGGGAGCTACGAGCAGTACTTC TRBV6-2/TRBV6-3 few TRBJ2-7 TRBD1
CASSLTRLNEQFF TGCGCCAGCAGCTTGACTAGGCTCAATGAGCAGTTCTTC TRBV5-1 NA TRBJ2-1 NA
CASASGNLGYTF TGTGCCAGCGCGTCTGGGAACCTGGGCTACACCTTC TRBV12-3/TRBV12-4 NA TRBJ1-2 NA
CASSRDRGHSNEQFF TGTGCCAGCAGCCGGGACAGGGGGCATAGCAATGAGCAGTTCTTC TRBV6-5 NA TRBJ2-1 TRBD1